Below are 5 T cell receptor beta chains sequenced from a single sample in a study of cytomegalovirus exposure and HLA in healthy donors. 60 Vbeta and 13 Jbeta primers were used in PCR. Clones were read by immunoSEQ multiplex PCR, and TCRdb kept only the in-frame ones, dropping some. The table has 150,000 to 200,000 clones, roughly 70% seen once. The sample taken for sequencing was PBMCs. These receptors were obtained from a man younger than 40 in good health and CMV-seropositive.

The CDR3 DNA follows: TGTGCCAGCAGCGTATTGTCCTTGACCGGGACAGCTTATAACTATGGCTACACCTTC. Its protein is CASSVLSLTGTAYNYGYTF. The V gene is TRBV9, the J gene TRBJ1-2; 7 bases match TRBD1. The CDR3 totals 19 residues. The ends lost 1 base at V and 1 base at J; junction bases unmatched: 16. The germline gives CDR1 SGDLS, CDR2 YYNGEE.

This clone was seen more than once but under ten times. The V and J genes are TRBV7-9 and TRBJ1-1; 8 bases are shared with TRBD1. This CDR3 region has 13 residues. CDR1 is SEHNR and CDR2 is FQNEAQ in the germline V gene (reference sequence). The J segment lost 7 bases and the V segment lost 3 bases, leaving 4 bases of the junction unmatched. The CDR3 DNA reads TGTGCCAGCAGCTTGACAGGGGCTGTTGAAGCTTTCTTT. Encoded protein: CASSLTGAVEAFF.

In its sample, this clone was seen once. The chain combines TRBV5-1 with TRBJ2-7, with a weak D call TRBD2 (6 bases). From germline, CDR1 is SGHRS and CDR2 YFSETQ. The CDR3 length is 16 residues. V lost 4 bases and J lost 7, with 24 bases in between. In DNA, the CDR3 is TGCGCCAGCAGCCCCGGGACTTTTCCATTTGGGAGGGAGCAGTACTTC. Encoded protein: CASSPGTFPFGREQYF.

This rearrangement joins TRBV5-1 to TRBJ2-7; 8 nucleotides line up with TRBD2. Trimming cost V 10 bases and J 6 bases; bases outside gene matches: 27. Germline assignment: CDR1 SGHRS and CDR2 YFSETQ. The CDR3 sequence is 18 residues long. The CDR3 nucleotides read TGCGCCTCCCTTGGGGGAACTGGTAGCGGGATTGGTAAAGGCGAGCAGTACTTC. This encodes CASLGGTGSGIGKGEQYF.

The V and J genes are TRBV5-1 and TRBJ2-3; 9 positions match TRBD2. This CDR3 region has 15 residues. Unmatched junction bases numbered 4, after V lost 5 bases and J lost 0 bases. Germline V gene lookup returns CDR1 SGHRS and CDR2 YFSETQ. CDR3: CASSITSGSTDTQYF. For the CDR3, the DNA is TGCGCCAGCAGTATAACTAGCGGGAGCACAGATACGCAGTATTTT.